Each of the 27 T cell receptor beta chains below was sequenced from the same sample in a study of blood T cell repertoires in COVID-19. Assay: immunoSEQ multiplex PCR; the TCRdb copy retains only in-frame clones and omits some. The data hold over 200,000 clones, with approximately 86% observed a single time. Sequencing was carried out using peripheral blood. These receptors came from a woman aged 30 to 39 with COVID-19, enrolled during active disease.

The chain employs TRBV11-2 and TRBJ2-5; 13 bases agree with TRBD2. CDR1 and CDR2 (germline): SGHAT, FQNNGV. This CDR3 is built from 16 residues. Trimming took 4 bases from V and 0 from J; bases not matched to a gene: 2. In DNA, the CDR3 is TGTGCCAGCAGCTCAGGGACTAGCGGGAACCAAGAGACCCAGTACTTC. Translation gives CASSSGTSGNQETQYF.

The chain uses TRBV3-1 (or the pseudogene TRBV3-2) and TRBJ1-1; no clear D. Per the germline V gene, CDR1 is LGHDT and CDR2 is YNNKEL (reference sequence). The CDR3 totals 16 residues. Deletions cut 1 base from V and 0 bases from J, with 12 bases between. The CDR3 sequence: CASSQGAGSLNTEAFF. The CDR3 nucleotides read TGTGCCAGCAGCCAAGGGGCGGGCAGCCTGAACACTGAAGCTTTCTTT.

The chain has TRBV24-1 and TRBJ1-1, with D unresolved. The CDR3 is 13 amino acids. The V end was cut by 2 bases, the J end by 6 bases, with 9 bases between. In germline, CDR1 is KGHDR, CDR2 SFDVKD. The CDR3 DNA is TGTGCCACCAGTGATTATTCGGGAGCTGAAGCTTTCTTT. Its protein is CATSDYSGAEAFF.

This clone has just a few counts. This rearrangement joins TRBV9 to TRBJ2-2, with 11 bases matching TRBD2. The CDR3 length is 18 residues. V was pared by 0 bases and J by 3 bases, with 7 bases of the junction left unmatched. Germline CDR1 is SGDLS and CDR2 is YYNGEE. CDR3: CASSVARLLAGDTGELFF. DNA of the CDR3: TGTGCCAGCAGCGTAGCCCGCTTACTAGCGGGAGACACCGGGGAGCTGTTTTTT.

This clone was counted once. The V call is TRBV6-4, the J call TRBJ1-2; D might be TRBD1 (6 bases). Looked up from germline, CDR1 is MRHNA and CDR2 is SNTAGT. V shed 0 bases and J shed 5 bases, with 10 bases lying between them. This CDR3 is built from 14 residues. As DNA, the CDR3 is TGTGCCAGCAGTGACTCGGGGGGGCCATATGGCTACACCTTC. Its protein is CASSDSGGPYGYTF.

The rearrangement links TRBV5-1 to TRBJ2-5; perhaps TRBD1 as D (6 bases). Germline V gene data show CDR1 as SGHRS and CDR2 as YFSETQ. V shed 0 bases and J shed 4 bases, with 10 bases lying between them. CDR3 length: 14 amino acids. The chain's CDR3 is CASSLGQVGETQYF. As DNA, the CDR3 is TGCGCCAGCAGCTTGGGACAGGTTGGAGAGACCCAGTACTTC.

The gene calls are TRBV7-3 and TRBJ1-1, with no clear D. The CDR3 totals 14 residues. The germline V gene encodes CDR1 SGHTA and CDR2 FQGTGA. Trimming left V 6 bases short and J 6 bases short, with 17 bases between. In DNA, the CDR3 is TGTGCCAGCAGTCTGACGGGAGTAGGAGCTGAAGCTTTCTTT. This translates into CASSLTGVGAEAFF. The complete variable domain, with remaining parts taken from reference TRBV7-3 and TRBJ1-1, reads GAGVSQTPSNKVTEKGKYVELRCDPISGHTALYWYRQSLGQGPEFLIYFQGTGAADDSGLPNDRFFAVRPEGSVSTLKIQRTERGDSAVYLCASSLTGVGAEAFFGQGTRLTVV.

This chain joins TRBV19 and TRBJ1-1, with D perhaps matching TRBD1 (6 bases). This CDR3 region has 13 residues. CDR1 LNHDA and CDR2 SQIVND come from the germline V gene (reference sequence). Trimming took 5 bases from V and 2 from J, leaving 9 bases between them. CDR3 loop: CASSDRINTEAFF. As DNA, the CDR3 is TGTGCCAGTAGTGACAGGATTAACACTGAAGCTTTCTTT.

The chain is built from TRBV28 and TRBJ2-3, with TRBD1 identical over 7 bases. CDR1 MDHEN and CDR2 SYDVKM come from the germline V gene. The CDR3 spans 15 residues. The trim removed 5 bases at V and 0 bases at J, leaving 5 bases unmatched. Here the CDR3 DNA reads TGTGCCAGCAGTAGACAGGGCTCTAGCACAGATACGCAGTATTTT. Amino acids: CASSRQGSSTDTQYF.

The chain links TRBV7-2 to TRBJ1-1; D is possibly TRBD1 (5 bases). The V end was cut by 0 bases, the J end by 5 bases, with 7 bases between. The CDR3 spans 13 residues. The germline CDR1 and CDR2 sequences are SGHTA and FQGNSA. In nucleotides, the CDR3 is TGTGCCAGCAGCTTAGCAGGGGTTACTGAAGCTTTCTTT. This translates into CASSLAGVTEAFF.

This clone was seen only a few times. This chain joins TRBV28 and TRBJ2-7; 14 positions agree with TRBD2. Trimming took 5 bases from V and 1 from J; bases not matched to a gene: 7. The germline CDR1 and CDR2 sequences are MDHEN and SYDVKM. This CDR3 region has 17 residues. The CDR3 bases are TGTGCCAGCAGTCCATTCGGACTAGCGGGGGGTTCCTACGAGCAGTACTTC. This sequence encodes CASSPFGLAGGSYEQYF.

This clone was seen once. The J gene is TRBJ2-1, the V gene TRBV5-4; 10 bases line up with TRBD2. Germline values: CDR1 SGHNT, CDR2 YYREEE (reference sequence). The V gene end was trimmed by 6 bases and the J gene end by 8 bases; junction bases not matched to a gene: 17. The CDR3 has 17 residues. The CDR3 is CASNKGGSGRSGDEQFF. The CDR3 coding sequence is TGTGCCAGCAACAAGGGGGGTAGCGGGAGGAGCGGCGATGAGCAGTTCTTC.

This clone was seen only a few times. V gene TRBV7-3 combines with J gene TRBJ1-5; D might be TRBD1 (6 bases). This CDR3 spans 18 amino acids. With 7 bases removed from V and 2 bases from J, the gap between germline ends came to 24 bases. CDR1 and CDR2 (germline): SGHTA, FQGTGA. This chain's CDR3 is CASTLPRGGPFGNQPQHF. For the CDR3, the DNA is TGTGCCAGCACCCTTCCCCGGGGGGGCCCCTTCGGCAATCAGCCCCAGCATTTT.

The chain carries TRBV6-2 or TRBV6-3 and TRBJ2-7; the match to TRBD2 covers 11 bases. The CDR3 covers 17 residues. Germline V gene data show CDR1 as MNHEY and CDR2 as SVGEGT. V lost 3 bases, J lost 0 bases, and 7 bases stayed unmatched. The CDR3 here is CASSYPGLAVSSYEQYF. Here the CDR3 DNA reads TGTGCCAGCAGTTATCCGGGACTAGCGGTGAGCTCCTACGAGCAGTACTTC.

The chain is built from TRBV7-9 and TRBJ2-5; D may be TRBD1 (5 bases). V dropped 3 bases and J dropped 5 bases, with 13 bases sitting between them. Germline V gene data show CDR1 as SEHNR and CDR2 as FQNEAQ (reference sequence). This CDR3 is built from 14 residues. The CDR3 loop reads CASSFYKGPETQYF. CDR3 coding DNA: TGTGCCAGCAGCTTCTATAAGGGGCCGGAGACCCAGTACTTC.

V gene TRBV7-2 combines with J gene TRBJ2-7; 10 bases fit TRBD1. Germline CDR1 reads SGHTA; CDR2 reads FQGNSA. V was clipped by 4 bases and J by 5 bases; unmatched bases: 5. The CDR3 is 14 residues long. CDR3 DNA: TGTGCCAGCAGCTCCCGGACAGGGGGGGACGAGCAGTACTTC. The encoded protein is CASSSRTGGDEQYF.

The chain joins TRBV18 to TRBJ1-5; the D gene is possibly TRBD1 (5 bases). This CDR3 has 15 amino acids. V shed 5 bases and J shed 0 bases, with 11 bases lying between them. CDR1 KGHSH and CDR2 LQKENI come from the germline V gene. The CDR3: CASSGGGNSNQPQHF. In DNA form, the CDR3 reads TGTGCCAGCTCAGGCGGGGGGAATAGCAATCAGCCCCAGCATTTT.

This clone was picked up one time. This chain links TRBV12-3 or TRBV12-4 with TRBJ1-2; TRBD1 might be the D (5 bases). This CDR3 is built from 13 residues. V was trimmed by 6 bases and J by 0 bases, leaving 8 bases between them. The CDR3 sequence: CASRRGSNYGYTF. For the CDR3, the DNA is TGTGCCAGCAGGCGGGGGTCTAACTATGGCTACACCTTC.

The V call is TRBV5-1, the J call TRBJ1-4; no clear D. Germline-derived CDR1 and CDR2 are SGHRS and YFSETQ. V dropped 0 bases and J dropped 8 bases, with 8 bases sitting between them. CDR3 length: 13 amino acids. The CDR3 DNA reads TGCGCCAGCAGCTTGGTACCAGGAGAAAAACTGTTTTTT. This encodes CASSLVPGEKLFF.

The chain joins TRBV10-3 to TRBJ2-2; 7 bases agree with TRBD1. J lost 0 bases, V lost 2 bases, and 3 bases had no gene match. The CDR3 runs to 16 residues. Per the germline V gene, CDR1 is ENHRY and CDR2 is SYGVKD. CDR3 nucleotides: TGTGCCATCAGTGAGGGGGACAGAGCGAACACCGGGGAGCTGTTTTTT. Translation gives CAISEGDRANTGELFF.

The chain combines TRBV19 with TRBJ1-1; perhaps TRBD1 as D (5 bases). Germline loops: CDR1 LNHDA, CDR2 SQIVND (reference sequence). The CDR3 loop spans 14 amino acids. V was shortened by 3 bases and J by 5 bases, with 13 bases between the two germline ends. In DNA form, the CDR3 reads TGTGCCAGTAGTATCGCGGGGCGGGGGACTGAAGCTTTCTTT. This translates into CASSIAGRGTEAFF.

The chain has TRBV7-9 and TRBJ2-7, with D perhaps TRBD1 (6 bases). The CDR3 spans 13 residues. The germline V and J ends were trimmed by 1 base and 5 bases, with 9 bases remaining between them. CDR1 is SEHNR and CDR2 is FQNEAQ in the germline V gene (reference sequence). CDR3 in amino acids: CASSLGGPDEQYF. CDR3 in DNA: TGTGCCAGCAGCTTAGGGGGGCCCGACGAGCAGTACTTC.

The gene calls are TRBV28 and TRBJ2-7; D not resolved. Germline V gene sequence: CDR1 MDHEN, CDR2 SYDVKM. The V gene lost 8 bases and the J gene lost 0 bases, with 14 bases spanning the gap. This CDR3 has 14 residues. The CDR3 loop is CASEIPGSSYEQYF. The DNA for the CDR3 is TGTGCCAGCGAAATCCCGGGTAGCTCCTACGAGCAGTACTTC. Full variable domain (missing parts from reference TRBV28 and TRBJ2-7): DVKVTQSSRYLVKRTGEKVFLECVQDMDHENMFWYRQDPGLGLRLIYFSYDVKMKEKGDIPEGYSVSREKKERFSLILESASTNQTSMYLCASEIPGSSYEQYFGPGTRLTVT.

This chain uses TRBV4-1 with TRBJ2-3, with TRBD2 matching over 9 bases. J gave up 6 bases and V 0 bases, and 4 bases lay outside the gene matches. CDR3 length: 15 amino acids. CDR1 and CDR2 (germline): MGHRA, YSYEKL. The CDR3 DNA reads as TGCGCCAGCAGCCAAGATCACCTAGCGGGGGATACGCAGTATTTT. Protein sequence: CASSQDHLAGDTQYF.

J is TRBJ1-6 and V is TRBV5-6; maybe TRBD1 (6 bases). The CDR3 has 16 residues. Germline V CDR1 and CDR2: SGHDT, YYEEEE. V lost 4 bases and J lost 7, with 18 bases in between. This CDR3 reads CASSPGGGAQNSPLHF. In DNA form, the CDR3 reads TGTGCCAGCAGCCCTGGTGGGGGCGCGCAGAATTCACCCCTCCACTTT.

This clone has more than one count but fewer than ten. V gene TRBV4-3 combines with J gene TRBJ2-1; weak D call: TRBD1 (5 bases). The CDR3 runs 12 residues. Trimming left V 8 bases short and J 1 base short, with 6 bases between. Germline lookup yields CDR1 LGHNA and CDR2 YSLEER. In DNA form, the CDR3 reads TGCGCCAGCCAGGGATCCTACAATGAGCAGTTCTTC. Residues: CASQGSYNEQFF.

The rearrangement links TRBV7-2 to TRBJ1-4; possible D gene TRBD1, 5 bases. The CDR3 consists of 14 residues. V lost 3 bases to trimming and J lost 7 bases, with 12 bases between them. Germline values: CDR1 SGHTA, CDR2 FQGNSA. CDR3 amino acids: CASSLGGEGEKLFF. As DNA, the CDR3 is TGTGCCAGCAGCTTGGGGGGGGAGGGTGAAAAACTGTTTTTT.